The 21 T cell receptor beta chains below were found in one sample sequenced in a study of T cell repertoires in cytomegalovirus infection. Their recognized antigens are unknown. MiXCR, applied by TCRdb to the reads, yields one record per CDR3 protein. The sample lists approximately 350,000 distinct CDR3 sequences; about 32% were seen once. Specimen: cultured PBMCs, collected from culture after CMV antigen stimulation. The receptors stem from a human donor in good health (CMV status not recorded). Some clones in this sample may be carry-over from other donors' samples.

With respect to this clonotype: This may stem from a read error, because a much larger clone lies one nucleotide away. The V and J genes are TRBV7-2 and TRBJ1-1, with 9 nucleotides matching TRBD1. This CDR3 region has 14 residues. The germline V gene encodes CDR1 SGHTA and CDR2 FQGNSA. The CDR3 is CASSLDRGLVEALF. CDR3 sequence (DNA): TGTGCCAGCAGCCTGGACAGGGGCTTAGTTGAAGCTTTATTT.

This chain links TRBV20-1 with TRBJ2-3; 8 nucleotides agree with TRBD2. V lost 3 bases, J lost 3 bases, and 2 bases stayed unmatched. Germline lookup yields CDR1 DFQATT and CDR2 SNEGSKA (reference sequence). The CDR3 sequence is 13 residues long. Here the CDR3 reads CSARTSVTDTQYF. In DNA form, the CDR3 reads TGCAGTGCTAGGACTAGCGTTACAGATACGCAGTATTTT.

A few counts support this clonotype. The CDR3, as DNA: TGTGCCAGCAGTTACTCCTCGGGTAATGAGCAGTTCTTC. The encoded protein is CASSYSSGNEQFF. The V gene is TRBV6-5, the J gene TRBJ2-1; D unresolved. This CDR3 contains 13 residues. Trimming took off 0 bases at V and 7 bases at J, with 7 bases between the two ends. Germline-derived CDR1 and CDR2 are MNHEY and SVGAGI.

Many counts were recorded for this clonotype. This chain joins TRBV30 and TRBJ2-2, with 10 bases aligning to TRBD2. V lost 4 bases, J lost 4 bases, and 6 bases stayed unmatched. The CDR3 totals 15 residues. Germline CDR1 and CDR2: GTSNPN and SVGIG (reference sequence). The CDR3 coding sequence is TGTGCCTGGACTAGCGGGAGTAGGAGCACCGGGGAGCTGTTTTTT. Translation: CAWTSGSRSTGELFF.

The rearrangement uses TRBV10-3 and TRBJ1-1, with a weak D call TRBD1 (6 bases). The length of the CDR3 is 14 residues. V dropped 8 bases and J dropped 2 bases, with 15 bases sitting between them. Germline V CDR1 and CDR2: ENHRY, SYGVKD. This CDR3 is CAIRTGGPNTEAFF. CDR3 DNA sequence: TGTGCCATCCGGACGGGGGGGCCTAACACTGAAGCTTTCTTT.

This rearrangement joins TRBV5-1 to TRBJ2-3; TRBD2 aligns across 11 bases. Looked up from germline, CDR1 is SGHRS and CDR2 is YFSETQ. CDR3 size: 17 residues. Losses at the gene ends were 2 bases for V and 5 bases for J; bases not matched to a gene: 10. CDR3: CASSFGIAGGPGDTQYF. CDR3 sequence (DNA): TGCGCCAGCAGCTTTGGAATAGCGGGAGGGCCGGGAGATACGCAGTATTTT.

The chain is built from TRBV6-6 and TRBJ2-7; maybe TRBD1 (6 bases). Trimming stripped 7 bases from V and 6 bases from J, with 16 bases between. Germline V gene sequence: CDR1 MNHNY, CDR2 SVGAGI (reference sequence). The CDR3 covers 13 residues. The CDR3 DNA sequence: TGTGCCAGCACCCCATTAACAGGGCGCGAGCAGTACTTC. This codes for CASTPLTGREQYF.

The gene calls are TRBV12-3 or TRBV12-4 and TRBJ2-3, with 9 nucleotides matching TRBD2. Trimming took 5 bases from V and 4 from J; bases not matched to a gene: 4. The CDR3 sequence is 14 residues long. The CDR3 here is CASSVRGRADTQYF. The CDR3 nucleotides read TGTGCCAGCAGTGTCCGCGGGAGGGCAGATACGCAGTATTTT.

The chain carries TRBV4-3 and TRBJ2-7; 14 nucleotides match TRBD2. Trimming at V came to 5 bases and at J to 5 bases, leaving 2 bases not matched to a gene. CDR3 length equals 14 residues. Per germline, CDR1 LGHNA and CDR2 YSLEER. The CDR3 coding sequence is TGCGCCAGCAGCTTGGGACTAGCGGGAGACGAGCAGTACGTC. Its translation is CASSLGLAGDEQYV.

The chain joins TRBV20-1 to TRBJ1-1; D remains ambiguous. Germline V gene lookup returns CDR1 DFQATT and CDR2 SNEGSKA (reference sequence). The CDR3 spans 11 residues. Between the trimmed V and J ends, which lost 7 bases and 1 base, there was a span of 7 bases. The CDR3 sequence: CSVSGNTEAFF. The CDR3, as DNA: TGCAGTGTTTCGGGGAACACTGAAGCTTTCTTT.

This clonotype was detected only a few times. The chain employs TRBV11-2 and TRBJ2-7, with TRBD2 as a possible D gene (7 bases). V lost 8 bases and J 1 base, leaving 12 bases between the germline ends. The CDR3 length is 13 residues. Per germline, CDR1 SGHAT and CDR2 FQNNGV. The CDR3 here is CASGRGESYEQYV. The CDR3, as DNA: TGTGCCAGCGGGAGGGGGGAGTCCTACGAGCAGTACGTC.

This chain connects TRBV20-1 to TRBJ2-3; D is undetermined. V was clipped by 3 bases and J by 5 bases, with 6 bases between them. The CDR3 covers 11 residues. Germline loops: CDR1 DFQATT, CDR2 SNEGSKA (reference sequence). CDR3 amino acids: CSASGVDTQYF. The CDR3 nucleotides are TGCAGTGCTAGTGGGGTAGATACGCAGTATTTT.

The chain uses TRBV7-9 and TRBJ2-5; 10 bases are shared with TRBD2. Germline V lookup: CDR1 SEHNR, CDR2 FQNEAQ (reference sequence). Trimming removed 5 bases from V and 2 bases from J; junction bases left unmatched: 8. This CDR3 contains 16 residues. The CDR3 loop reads CASSLRGLARQETQYF. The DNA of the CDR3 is TGTGCCAGCAGCCTTAGGGGACTAGCGCGTCAAGAGACCCAGTACTTC. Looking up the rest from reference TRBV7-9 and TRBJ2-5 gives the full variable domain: DTGVSQNPRHKITKRGQNVTFRCDPISEHNRLYWYRQTLGQGPEFLTYFQNEAQLEKSRLLSDRFSAERPKGSFSTLEIQRTEQGDSAMYLCASSLRGLARQETQYFGPGTRLLVL.

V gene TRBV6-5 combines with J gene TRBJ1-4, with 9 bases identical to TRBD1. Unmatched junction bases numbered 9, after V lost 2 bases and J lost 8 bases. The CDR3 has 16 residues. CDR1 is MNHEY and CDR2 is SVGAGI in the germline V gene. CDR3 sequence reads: CASSYDADRGGEKLFF. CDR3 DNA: TGTGCCAGCAGTTACGATGCGGACAGGGGTGGGGAAAAACTGTTTTTT.

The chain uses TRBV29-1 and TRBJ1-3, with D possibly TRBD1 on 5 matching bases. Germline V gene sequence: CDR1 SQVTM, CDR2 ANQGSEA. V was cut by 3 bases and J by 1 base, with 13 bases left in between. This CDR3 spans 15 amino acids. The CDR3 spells CSVEHLGDSGNTIYF. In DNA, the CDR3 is TGCAGCGTTGAGCATTTGGGGGATTCTGGAAACACCATATATTTT.

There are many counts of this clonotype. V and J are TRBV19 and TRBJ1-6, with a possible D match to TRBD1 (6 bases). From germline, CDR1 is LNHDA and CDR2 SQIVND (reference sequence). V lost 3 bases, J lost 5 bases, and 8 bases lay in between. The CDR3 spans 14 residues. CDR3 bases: TGTGCCAGTAGTATTAGGACAGATAATTCACCCCTCCACTTT. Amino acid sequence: CASSIRTDNSPLHF.

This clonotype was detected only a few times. The CDR3 DNA follows: TGCAGTGCTAGAGGTCGGGCCTGGGGCTCCTACGAGCAGTACGTC. Residues: CSARGRAWGSYEQYV. The chain joins TRBV20-1 to TRBJ2-7; D is uncertain. Germline loops: CDR1 DFQATT, CDR2 SNEGSKA (reference sequence). Trimming stripped 1 base from V and 0 bases from J, with 13 bases between. The CDR3 is made up of 15 amino acids.

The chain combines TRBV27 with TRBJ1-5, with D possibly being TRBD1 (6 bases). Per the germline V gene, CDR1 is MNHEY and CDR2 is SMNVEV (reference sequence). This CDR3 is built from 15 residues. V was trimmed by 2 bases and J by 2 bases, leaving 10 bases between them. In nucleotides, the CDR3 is TGTGCCAGCAGTTTAACAGGGATAGGCAATCAGCCCCAGCATTTT. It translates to CASSLTGIGNQPQHF.

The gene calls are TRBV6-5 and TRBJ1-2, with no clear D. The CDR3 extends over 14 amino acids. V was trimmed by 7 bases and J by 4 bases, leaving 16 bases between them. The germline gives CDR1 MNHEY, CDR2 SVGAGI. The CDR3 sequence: CASTPDEGGYGYTF. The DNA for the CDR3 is TGTGCCAGCACTCCAGACGAGGGCGGCTATGGCTACACCTTC.

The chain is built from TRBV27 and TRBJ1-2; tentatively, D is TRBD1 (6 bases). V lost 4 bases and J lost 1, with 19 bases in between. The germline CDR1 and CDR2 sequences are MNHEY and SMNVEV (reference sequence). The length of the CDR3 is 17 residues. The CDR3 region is CASSSIGLGHLNYGYTF. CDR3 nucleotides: TGTGCCAGCAGTTCGATTGGCTTGGGACACCTTAACTATGGCTACACCTTC.

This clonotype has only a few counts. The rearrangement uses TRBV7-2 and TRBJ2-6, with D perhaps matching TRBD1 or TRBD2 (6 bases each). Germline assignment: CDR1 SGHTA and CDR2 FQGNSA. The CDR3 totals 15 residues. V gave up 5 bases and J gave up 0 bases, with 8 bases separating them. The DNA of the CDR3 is TGTGCCAGCAGCGGGGGGCACTCTGGGGCCAACGTCCTGACTTTC. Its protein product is CASSGGHSGANVLTF.